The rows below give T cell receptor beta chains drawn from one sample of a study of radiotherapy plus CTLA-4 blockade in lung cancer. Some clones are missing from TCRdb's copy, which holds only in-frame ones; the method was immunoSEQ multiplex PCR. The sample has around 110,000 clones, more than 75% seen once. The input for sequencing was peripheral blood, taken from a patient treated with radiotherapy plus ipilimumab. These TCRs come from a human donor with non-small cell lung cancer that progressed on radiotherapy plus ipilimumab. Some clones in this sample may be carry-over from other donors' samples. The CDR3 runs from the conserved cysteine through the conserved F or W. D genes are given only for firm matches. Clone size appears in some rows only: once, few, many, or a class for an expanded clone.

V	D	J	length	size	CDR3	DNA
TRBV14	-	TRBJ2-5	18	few	CASSQVAPLGRGQETQYF	TGTGCCAGCAGCCAAGTGGCCCCCCTGGGACGAGGCCAAGAGACCCAGTACTTC
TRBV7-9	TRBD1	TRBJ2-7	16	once	CASSSPGTGDPYEQYF	TGTGCCAGCAGCTCTCCAGGGACAGGGGACCCCTACGAGCAGTACTTC
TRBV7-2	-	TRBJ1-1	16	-	CASSFRVGLKGNEAFF	TGTGCCAGCAGCTTTAGAGTGGGGCTGAAGGGAAATGAAGCTTTCTTT
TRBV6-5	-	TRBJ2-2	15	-	CASSYSGRNTGELFF	TGTGCCAGCAGTTACTCTGGCAGGAACACCGGGGAGCTGTTTTTT
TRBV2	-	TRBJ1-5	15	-	CASRGGTFSNQPQHF	TGTGCCAGCCGAGGAGGGACATTTAGCAATCAGCCCCAGCATTTT
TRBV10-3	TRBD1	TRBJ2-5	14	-	CAISEDRGIETQYF	TGTGCCATCAGTGAGGACAGGGGAATTGAGACCCAGTACTTC
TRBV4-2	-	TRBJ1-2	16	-	CASSQDFGTRFYGYTF	TGTGCCAGCAGCCAAGATTTTGGGACGAGATTTTATGGCTACACCTTC
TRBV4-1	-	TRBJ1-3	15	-	CASRPTGTIGNTIYF	TGCGCCAGCAGACCTACAGGGACGATAGGAAACACCATATATTTT
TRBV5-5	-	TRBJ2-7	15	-	CASSRGTNSRLEQYF	TGTGCCAGCAGCCGCGGGACAAACTCTCGACTGGAGCAGTACTTC
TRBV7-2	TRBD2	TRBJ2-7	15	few	CASSFRGSGENEQYF	TGTGCCAGCAGCTTCCGGGGTAGCGGGGAGAACGAGCAGTACTTC
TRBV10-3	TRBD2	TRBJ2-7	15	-	CAIFGPGLAGNEQYF	TGTGCCATCTTTGGTCCGGGACTAGCGGGGAACGAGCAGTACTTC
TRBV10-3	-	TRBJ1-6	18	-	CAISMGPGMSSYNSPLHF	TGTGCCATCAGTATGGGACCAGGGATGAGCTCCTATAATTCACCCCTCCACTTT
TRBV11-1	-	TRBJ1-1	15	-	CASSLAAIPGTEAFF	TGTGCCAGCAGCTTAGCTGCAATACCAGGCACTGAAGCTTTCTTT
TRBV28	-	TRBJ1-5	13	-	CASSLTQNQPQHF	TGTGCCAGCAGTTTGACGCAAAATCAGCCCCAGCATTTT
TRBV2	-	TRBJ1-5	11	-	CASSGNQPQHF	TGTGCCAGCAGTGGAAATCAGCCCCAGCATTTT
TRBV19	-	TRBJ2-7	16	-	CASSIDSGTLSYEQYF	TGTGCCAGTAGTATAGATTCAGGGACACTCTCCTACGAGCAGTACTTC
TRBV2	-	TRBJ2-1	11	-	CASSERAEQFF	TGTGCCAGCAGTGAAAGGGCAGAGCAGTTCTTC
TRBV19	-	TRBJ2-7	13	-	CASSLIQGHEQYF	TGTGCCAGTAGTCTGATACAGGGTCACGAGCAGTACTTC
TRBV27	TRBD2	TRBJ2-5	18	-	CASSLSASGGPLQETQYF	TGTGCCAGCAGTTTATCGGCTAGCGGGGGGCCACTCCAAGAGACCCAGTACTTC
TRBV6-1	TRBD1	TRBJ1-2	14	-	CASSGGTGAYGYTF	TGTGCCAGCAGCGGAGGGACAGGGGCCTATGGCTACACCTTC
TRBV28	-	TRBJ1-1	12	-	CASSTAATEAFF	TGTGCCAGCAGTACAGCAGCCACTGAAGCTTTCTTT
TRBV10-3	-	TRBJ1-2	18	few	CAISEPGTGTPGLYGYTF	TGTGCCATCAGTGAGCCCGGGACCGGCACACCAGGGCTCTATGGCTACACCTTC
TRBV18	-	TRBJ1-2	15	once	CASSSLPGGEDGYTF	TGTGCCAGCTCATCCCTGCCAGGAGGGGAGGATGGCTACACCTTC
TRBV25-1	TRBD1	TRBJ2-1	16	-	CASSEFGQGASNEQFF	TGTGCCAGCAGTGAATTCGGACAGGGGGCTTCCAATGAGCAGTTCTTC
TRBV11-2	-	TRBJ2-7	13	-	CASSFRDSYEQYF	TGTGCCAGCAGCTTTAGAGACTCCTACGAGCAGTACTTC
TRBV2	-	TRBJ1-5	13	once	CASRGDRSQPQHF	TGTGCCAGCAGAGGGGACCGCAGTCAGCCCCAGCATTTT
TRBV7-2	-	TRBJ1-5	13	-	CASSWTDRQPQHF	TGTGCCAGCAGCTGGACTGATCGTCAGCCCCAGCATTTT
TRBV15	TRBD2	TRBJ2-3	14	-	CATDTGGHSDTQYF	TGTGCCACGGATACGGGGGGGCATTCGGATACGCAGTATTTT
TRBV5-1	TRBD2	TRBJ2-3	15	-	CASSGRTSGGDTQYF	TGCGCCAGCAGCGGGCGGACTAGCGGGGGCGATACGCAGTATTTT
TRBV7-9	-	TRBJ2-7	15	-	CASSLIRGQSYEQYF	TGTGCCAGCAGCTTAATCAGGGGCCAATCCTACGAGCAGTACTTC
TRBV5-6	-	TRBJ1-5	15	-	CASSLGGMRNQPQHF	TGTGCCAGCAGCTTGGGCGGGATGCGCAATCAGCCCCAGCATTTT
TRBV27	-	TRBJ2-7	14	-	CASSPHGSSYEQYF	TGTGCCAGCAGTCCACACGGGAGCTCCTACGAGCAGTACTTC
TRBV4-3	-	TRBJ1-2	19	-	CASSQDARPTGGISYGYTF	TGCGCCAGCAGCCAAGACGCACGACCGACCGGGGGGATTAGCTATGGCTACACCTTC
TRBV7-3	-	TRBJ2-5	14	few	CASSLNRGSETQYF	TGTGCCAGCAGCTTAAATAGGGGTTCAGAGACCCAGTACTTC
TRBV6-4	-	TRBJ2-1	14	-	CASSVALGGNEQFF	TGTGCCAGCAGTGTGGCCCTCGGAGGTAATGAGCAGTTCTTC
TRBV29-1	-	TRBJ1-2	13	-	CSTPRLGTDGYTF	TGCAGCACCCCCCGGTTAGGGACCGATGGCTACACCTTC
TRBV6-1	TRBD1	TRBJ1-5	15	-	CASSTWDRGNQPQHF	TGTGCCAGCAGTACCTGGGACAGAGGGAACCAGCCCCAGCATTTT
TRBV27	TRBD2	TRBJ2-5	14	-	CASSLRGGQETQYF	TGTGCCAGCAGTTTACGGGGGGGTCAAGAGACCCAGTACTTC
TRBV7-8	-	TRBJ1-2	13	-	CASSLAGNYGYTF	TGTGCCAGCAGCTTAGCGGGGAACTATGGCTACACCTTC
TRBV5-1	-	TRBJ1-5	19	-	CASSLEYEADRGRNQPQHF	TGCGCCAGCAGCTTGGAGTATGAGGCCGACCGGGGGCGCAATCAGCCCCAGCATTTT
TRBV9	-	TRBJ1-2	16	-	CASSSARGAFNYGYTF	TGTGCCAGCAGCTCAGCTAGGGGGGCTTTTAACTATGGCTACACCTTC
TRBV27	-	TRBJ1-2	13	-	CASSFGGGYGYTF	TGTGCCAGCAGTTTTGGGGGAGGCTATGGCTACACCTTC
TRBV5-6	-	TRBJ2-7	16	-	CASSRRVDRQTYEQYF	TGTGCCAGCAGCCGTAGGGTTGACAGACAAACCTACGAGCAGTACTTC
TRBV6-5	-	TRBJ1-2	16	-	CASSYSPGQTSYGYTF	TGTGCCAGCAGTTACTCCCCGGGCCAAACTTCTTATGGCTACACCTTC
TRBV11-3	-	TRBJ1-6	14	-	CASSFDGINTPLHF	TGTGCCAGCAGCTTCGATGGGATCAATACACCCCTCCACTTT
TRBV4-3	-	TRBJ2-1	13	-	CASSPYQGNEQFF	TGCGCCAGCAGCCCATATCAGGGAAATGAGCAGTTCTTC
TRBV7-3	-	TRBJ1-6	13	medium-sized	CASSLQGNSPLHF	TGTGCCAGCAGCTTACAGGGAAATTCACCCCTCCACTTT